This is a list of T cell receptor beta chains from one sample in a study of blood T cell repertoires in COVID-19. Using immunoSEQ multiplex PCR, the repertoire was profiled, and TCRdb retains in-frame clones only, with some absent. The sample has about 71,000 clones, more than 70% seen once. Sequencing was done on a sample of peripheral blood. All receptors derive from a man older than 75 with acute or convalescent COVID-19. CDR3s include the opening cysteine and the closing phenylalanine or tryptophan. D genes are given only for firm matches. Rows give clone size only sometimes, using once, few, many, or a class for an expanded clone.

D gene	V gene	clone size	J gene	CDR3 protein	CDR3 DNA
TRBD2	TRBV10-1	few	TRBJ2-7	CASSESTAGVTYEQYF	TGCGCCAGCAGTGAGTCGACAGCGGGAGTTACCTACGAGCAGTACTTC
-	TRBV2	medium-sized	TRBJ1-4	CASTGTAAVNEKLFF	TGTGCCAGCACGGGAACTGCTGCGGTTAATGAAAAACTGTTTTTT
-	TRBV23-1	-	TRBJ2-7	CASSQSWRNYEQYF	TGCGCCAGCAGTCAATCGTGGAGAAACTACGAGCAGTACTTC
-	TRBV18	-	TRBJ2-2	CASSPTMNTGELFF	TGTGCCAGCTCACCAACTATGAACACCGGGGAGCTGTTTTTT
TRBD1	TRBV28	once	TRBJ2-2	CASSRTGVAGELFF	TGTGCCAGCAGTCGGACAGGGGTTGCCGGGGAGCTGTTTTTT
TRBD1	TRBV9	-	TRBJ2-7	CASSLGTADYEQYF	TGTGCCAGTTCGTTGGGGACAGCAGATTACGAGCAGTACTTC
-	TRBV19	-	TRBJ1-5	CASKPGQNSNQPQHF	TGTGCCAGTAAACCCGGACAGAATAGCAATCAGCCCCAGCATTTT
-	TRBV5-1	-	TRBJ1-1	CASSLGSVGGRVRTEAFF	TGCGCCAGCAGCTTGGGGTCAGTGGGAGGGAGGGTGAGGACTGAAGCTTTCTTT
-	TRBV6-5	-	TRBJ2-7	CASGGEGLDYEQYF	TGTGCCAGCGGGGGAGAGGGACTTGACTACGAGCAGTACTTC
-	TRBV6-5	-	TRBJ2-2	CASSIFEFTGELFF	TGTGCCAGCAGTATCTTTGAGTTTACCGGGGAGCTGTTTTTT
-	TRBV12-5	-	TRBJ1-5	CASGLSAGNQPQHF	TGTGCTAGTGGTTTGTCTGCAGGGAATCAGCCCCAGCATTTT
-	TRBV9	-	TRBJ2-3	CASNERGGSVDTDTQYF	TGTGCCAGCAACGAAAGGGGGGGCAGTGTAGACACAGATACGCAGTATTTT
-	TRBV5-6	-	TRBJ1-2	CALPELVCGGYTF	TGTGCCCTCCCCGAATTGGTTTGCGGTGGCTACACCTTC
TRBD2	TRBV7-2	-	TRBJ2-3	CASSLATGGRGDTQYF	TGTGCCAGCAGCTTAGCGACGGGGGGGCGCGGAGATACGCAGTATTTT
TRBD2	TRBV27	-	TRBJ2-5	CASSTRLAGGIGETQYF	TGTGCCAGCAGTACCAGACTAGCGGGAGGTATTGGGGAGACCCAGTACTTC
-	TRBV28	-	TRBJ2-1	CATQKLGVEQFF	TGTGCCACCCAAAAACTGGGCGTTGAGCAGTTCTTC
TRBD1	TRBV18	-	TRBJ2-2	CASSPKWDSNTGELFF	TGTGCCAGCTCACCTAAATGGGACAGCAACACCGGGGAGCTGTTTTTT
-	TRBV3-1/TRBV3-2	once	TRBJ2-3	CASSHSVSTDTQYF	TGTGCCAGCAGCCACTCCGTTTCGACAGATACGCAGTATTTT
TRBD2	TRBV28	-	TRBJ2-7	CASSILTSGRYF	TGTGCCAGCAGTATACTGACTAGCGGACGGTACTTC
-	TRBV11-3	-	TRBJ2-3	CASSFQGEDTQYF	TGTGCCAGCAGCTTTCAGGGTGAAGATACGCAGTATTTT
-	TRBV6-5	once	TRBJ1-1	CATNRVRDTEAFF	TGTGCCACCAACAGGGTGAGAGACACTGAAGCTTTCTTT
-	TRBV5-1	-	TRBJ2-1	CASSLAADNEQFF	TGCGCCAGCAGCTTAGCGGCGGATAATGAGCAGTTCTTC
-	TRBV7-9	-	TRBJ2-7	CASSPPSNEQYF	TGTGCCAGCAGTCCCCCTTCTAACGAGCAGTACTTC
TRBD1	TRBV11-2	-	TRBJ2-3	CASSFRDRDTDTQYF	TGTGCCAGCAGCTTCCGGGACAGGGACACAGATACGCAGTATTTT
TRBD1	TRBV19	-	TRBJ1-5	CASSPDRGRSPQHF	TGTGCCAGTAGTCCCGACAGGGGTCGTTCTCCCCAGCATTTT
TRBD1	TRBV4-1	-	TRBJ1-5	CASSQPGQGIQPQHF	TGCGCCAGCAGCCAGCCGGGACAGGGGATTCAGCCCCAGCATTTT
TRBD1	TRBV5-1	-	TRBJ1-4	CASRGTGTGDEKLFF	TGCGCCAGCAGGGGCACCGGGACAGGGGATGAAAAACTGTTTTTT
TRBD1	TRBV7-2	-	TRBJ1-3	CASSSQGQGAGNTIYF	TGTGCCAGCAGCTCCCAGGGACAGGGTGCGGGAAACACCATATATTTT
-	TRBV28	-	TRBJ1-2	CASYQGRGGYTF	TGTGCCAGCTACCAGGGAAGGGGTGGCTACACCTTC
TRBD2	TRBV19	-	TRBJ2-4	CASRNSGEAKNIQYF	TGTGCCAGTAGAAATAGCGGGGAAGCCAAAAACATTCAGTACTTC
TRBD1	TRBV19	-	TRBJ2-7	CASSPIHGQGVYEQYF	TGTGCCAGTAGCCCGATCCACGGACAGGGGGTCTACGAGCAGTACTTC
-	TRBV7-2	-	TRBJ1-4	CASSLAVQGVTNEKLFF	TGTGCCAGCAGCTTAGCGGTCCAGGGTGTGACTAATGAAAAACTGTTTTTT
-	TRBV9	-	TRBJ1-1	CASSVNSGMNTEAFF	TGTGCCAGCAGCGTCAACAGCGGGATGAACACTGAAGCTTTCTTT
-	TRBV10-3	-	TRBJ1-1	CATKGEGLGAFF	TGTGCCACCAAAGGGGAGGGGCTAGGGGCTTTCTTT
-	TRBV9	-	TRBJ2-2	CASSETVGTGELFF	TGTGCCAGCAGCGAGACAGTGGGTACCGGGGAGCTGTTTTTT
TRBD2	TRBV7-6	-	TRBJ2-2	CASSLFPTSDNTGELFF	TGTGCCAGCAGCTTATTCCCCACTAGCGATAACACCGGGGAGCTGTTTTTT
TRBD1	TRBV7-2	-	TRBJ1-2	CASSLPGQGFGNYGYTF	TGTGCCAGCAGCTTACCGGGACAGGGGTTTGGTAACTATGGCTACACCTTC
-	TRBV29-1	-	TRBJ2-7	CSIGRENEQYF	TGCAGCATCGGACGGGAAAACGAGCAGTACTTC
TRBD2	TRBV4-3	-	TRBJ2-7	CASSQELLAGVEQYF	TGCGCCAGCAGCCAAGAGTTGCTAGCGGGAGTAGAGCAGTACTTC
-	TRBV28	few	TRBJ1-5	CASNLWGGRQPQHF	TGTGCCAGCAACCTCTGGGGGGGCAGGCAGCCCCAGCATTTT
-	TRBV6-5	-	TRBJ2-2	CASSYGQGSTGELFF	TGTGCCAGCAGTTACGGGCAGGGGTCCACCGGGGAGCTGTTTTTT
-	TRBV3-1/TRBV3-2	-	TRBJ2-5	CASSQGALQETQYF	TGTGCCAGCAGCCAGGGGGCATTACAGGAGACCCAGTACTTC
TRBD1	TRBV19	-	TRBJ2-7	CASSDRQGTYEQYF	TGTGCCAGTAGTGACCGACAGGGCACCTACGAGCAGTACTTC
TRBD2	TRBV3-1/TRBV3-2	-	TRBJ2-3	CASSPRGVGTDTQYF	TGTGCCAGCAGCCCTCGGGGGGTTGGCACAGATACGCAGTATTTT
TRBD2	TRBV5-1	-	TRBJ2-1	CASSLVGAGGWNEQFF	TGCGCCAGCAGCTTGGTCGGTGCGGGGGGGTGGAATGAGCAGTTCTTC
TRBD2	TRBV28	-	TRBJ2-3	CASSLRGGGAIDTQYF	TGTGCCAGCAGTCTAAGGGGCGGGGGGGCAATAGATACGCAGTATTTT
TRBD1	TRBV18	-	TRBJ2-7	CASSPGQAGLEQYF	TGTGCCAGCTCTCCGGGACAGGCGGGCCTGGAGCAGTACTTC
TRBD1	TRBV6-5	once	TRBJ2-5	CASSLTGAETQYF	TGTGCCAGCAGTCTTACAGGGGCAGAGACCCAGTACTTC
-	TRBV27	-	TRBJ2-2	CASSFRPGFESGELFF	TGTGCCAGCAGTTTCCGGCCAGGCTTTGAGTCCGGGGAGCTGTTTTTT
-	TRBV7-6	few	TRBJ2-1	CASRPVSGGGRNEQFF	TGTGCCAGCAGGCCCGTCTCTGGAGGTGGCAGGAATGAGCAGTTCTTC
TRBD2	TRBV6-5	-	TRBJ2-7	CASSTSSGRRAEQYF	TGTGCCAGCAGCACCTCTAGCGGGAGAAGGGCCGAGCAGTACTTC
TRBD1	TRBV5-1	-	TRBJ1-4	CATRGGAATTNEKLFF	TGCGCCACCAGGGGGGGGGCTGCTACAACTAATGAAAAACTGTTTTTT
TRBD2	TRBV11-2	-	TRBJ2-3	CASSFFAGGPATDTQYF	TGTGCCAGCAGCTTTTTTGCGGGGGGGCCGGCAACAGATACGCAGTATTTT
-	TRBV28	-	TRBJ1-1	CASINQGFGTEAFF	TGTGCCAGCATTAATCAGGGGTTTGGGACTGAAGCTTTCTTT
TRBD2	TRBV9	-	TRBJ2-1	CASSVAILAGGPAEQFF	TGTGCCAGCAGCGTAGCGATACTAGCGGGGGGGCCGGCTGAGCAGTTCTTC
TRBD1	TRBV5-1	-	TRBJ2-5	CASSLRDRGRETQYF	TGCGCCAGCAGCTTGAGGGACAGGGGGCGAGAGACCCAGTACTTC
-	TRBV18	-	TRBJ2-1	CASSLNSEQFF	TGTGCCAGCTCACTCAATAGTGAGCAGTTCTTC
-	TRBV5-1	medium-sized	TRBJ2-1	CASSLEAASSYNEQFF	TGCGCCAGCAGCTTGGAAGCGGCCAGCTCCTACAATGAGCAGTTCTTC